The source of this TCR beta chain is a study of cytomegalovirus exposure and HLA in healthy donors. This clone showed up just a few times. Its matching antigen is unknown. J lost 10 bases, V lost 4 bases, and 5 bases had no gene match. Germline assignment: CDR1 SGHRS and CDR2 YFSETQ. The CDR3 sequence is 13 residues long. The PCR had 60 Vbeta and 13 Jbeta primers. Measured with immunoSEQ multiplex PCR; TCRdb has only the in-frame clones, and not every one. Of approximately 150,000 clones detected, around 80% appear once; the ten largest clones hold roughly 0.99%. Study-level results: Later analysis showed most CMV-associated TCR beta chains appearing HLA-restricted. Fewer N-insertions (relative to the approximately 700-donor mean) were reportedly seen in an Asian-associated ancestry cluster in a later analysis. Earlier results showed most TCR beta V segments being productive about 87% or about 30% of the time.

The chain recombines TRBV5-1 with TRBJ2-6; 7 bases are a match to TRBD1. This sequence originates from a woman in her forties in good health and CMV-seronegative. The specimen was PBMCs. The CDR3 nucleotides read TGCGCCAGCAGCAGACAACAGGGGAACGTCCTGACTTTC. Its translation is CASSRQQGNVLTF. Variable domain in full (rest from reference TRBV5-1 and TRBJ2-6): KAGVTQTPRYLIKTRGQQVTLSCSPISGHRSVSWYQQTPGQGLQFLFEYFSETQRNKGNFPGRFSGRQFSNSRSEMNVSTLELGDSALYLCASSRQQGNVLTFGAGSRLTVL.